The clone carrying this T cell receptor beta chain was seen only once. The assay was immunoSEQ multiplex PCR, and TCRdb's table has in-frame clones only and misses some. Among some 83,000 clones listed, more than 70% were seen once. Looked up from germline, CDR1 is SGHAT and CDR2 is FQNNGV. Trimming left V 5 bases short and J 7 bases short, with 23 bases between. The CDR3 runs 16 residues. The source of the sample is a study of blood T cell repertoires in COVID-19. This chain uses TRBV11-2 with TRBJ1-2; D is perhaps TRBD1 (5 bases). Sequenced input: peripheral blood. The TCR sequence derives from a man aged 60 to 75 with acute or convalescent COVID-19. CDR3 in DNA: TGTGCCAGCAGCCCTAGGGCGTCAAGGGGATGGAGTGGCTACACCTTC. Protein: CASSPRASRGWSGYTF.